Presented here are 3 T cell receptor beta chains from one specimen sequenced in a study of cytomegalovirus exposure and HLA in healthy donors. In the PCR, 60 Vbeta and 13 Jbeta primers were used. Libraries were prepared by immunoSEQ multiplex PCR; TCRdb keeps only in-frame clonotypes and omits some of them. The sample consists of 140,000 to 150,000 clones, about 76% of them appearing once. Sequences were obtained from PBMCs. All receptors come from a male donor in good health and CMV-seronegative.

V gene TRBV7-2 combines with J gene TRBJ2-1, with 9 bases fitting TRBD1. V dropped 3 bases and J dropped 6; count of bases not matched to a gene: 6. The CDR3 is 15 residues long. Germline V lookup: CDR1 SGHTA, CDR2 FQGNSA. CDR3 DNA sequence: TGTGCCAGCAGCTTTCCGGGACAGGGTTCCAATGAGCAGTTCTTC. This sequence encodes CASSFPGQGSNEQFF.

The chain links TRBV2 to TRBJ2-3, with unresolved D. The CDR3 spans 17 residues. V gave up 1 base and J gave up 1 base, with 15 bases separating them. Per the germline V gene, CDR1 is SNHLY and CDR2 is FYNNEI. CDR3 sequence reads: CASSEGLGVSGTDTQYF. The CDR3 bases are TGTGCCAGCAGTGAAGGACTTGGAGTGAGCGGCACAGATACGCAGTATTTT.

The chain carries TRBV6-4 and TRBJ1-1, with a possible D match to TRBD1 (6 bases). V dropped 5 bases and J dropped 0 bases, with 7 bases sitting between them. The germline V gene encodes CDR1 MRHNA and CDR2 SNTAGT. CDR3 length: 13 residues. In DNA form, the CDR3 reads TGTGCCAGCAGTTACAGGGTGAACACTGAAGCTTTCTTT. This translates into CASSYRVNTEAFF.